This T cell receptor beta chain was sequenced in a study of T cells in Graves' hyperthyroidism and ophthalmopathy. Study information: At initial diagnosis, before any treatment had begun, peripheral blood was obtained.

This clonotype was seen a few times. What it binds is not known. Whole-study results and caveats: The model's output predicted ophthalmopathy at a median of 6.5 months prior to onset.

The cohort's ophthalmopathy patients, a group with duration under 3 months, had a Clinical Activity Score of at least 3 and a NOSPECS grade of at least 4. RNA transcripts provided the source from which TCR beta CDR3 regions were amplified. A first-round RT-PCR of the TCR CDR3 used the HTBI primer set. TCRdb reprocessed the multiplex PCR reads with MiXCR, giving one entry per CDR3 protein. The table lists 500,000 to 800,000 distinct CDR3 sequences, roughly 15% of them singletons. CDR1 is LGHNT, CDR2 FRNRAP, per germline. CDR3 length: 13 amino acids. The V gene end was trimmed by 4 bases and the J gene end by 6 bases; junction bases not matched to a gene: 3.

Specimen: blood. The clonotype was recovered from a woman in her forties or fifties with Graves' ophthalmopathy. The genes are TRBV12-5 and TRBJ1-5; the match to TRBD1 covers 7 bases. The CDR3 DNA sequence: TGTGCTAGTGGTTACAGGGGAGGTCAGCCCCAGCATTTT. It encodes CASGYRGGQPQHF.